Listed here is a single T cell receptor beta chain. This CDR3 comprises 14 residues. Germline-derived CDR1 and CDR2 are SGDLS and YYNGEE. Deletions cut 2 bases from V and 8 bases from J, with 13 bases between. This entry is derived from a study of blood T cells in healthy people across ages. A second 7 to 11 cycle PCR used barcoded and J-beta primers. TCRdb redid the calling of the 5' RACE reads with MiXCR, one entry per CDR3 protein. Of over 950,000 distinct CDR3 sequences listed, 35% to 40% are singletons. Sequences were obtained from blood. The sequence was collected from a man aged 18 to 29 in good health. The V call is TRBV9, the J call TRBJ1-4; perhaps TRBD1 as D (5 bases). The CDR3 DNA reads as TGTGCCAGCAGCGTCGGGCAGGGAAGAGAAAAACTGTTTTTT. Protein product: CASSVGQGREKLFF.